The clone carrying this T cell receptor beta chain has at least ten counts. Its antigen is unknown. V was pared by 7 bases and J by 7 bases, with 13 bases between. There are 12 residues in the CDR3. The sample comes from a study of T-cell reconstitution after alpha-beta-depleted transplantation in children. For TCRbeta, the library was prepared with unique molecular identifiers. A single record per CDR3 protein comes from TCRdb applying MiXCR to the PCR reads. The profile shows 250,000 or so distinct CDR3 sequences, about 24% of them singletons. Study outcomes and limitations: Newly generated T cells supplied most T-cell counts and diversity one year post-transplant. It was surviving recipient T cells and thymic progenitors that gave some patients high TCRbeta diversity at day 60. Reportedly, roughly two months post-transplant, alpha-beta T cells arose from several hundred expanded graft clones.

The clonotype originates from a female patient between 2 and 10 years old who had a stem cell transplant for congenital amegakaryocytic thrombocytopenia, so the T cells may come from the graft donor. This chain uses TRBV12-3 or TRBV12-4 with TRBJ1-1; D call uncertain. The specimen comprised PBMCs, mostly from graft donor cells, sampled 360 days after TCRalphabeta/CD19-depleted stem cell transplant. The CDR3 is CASNRREDEAFF. The CDR3 DNA follows: TGTGCCAGCAATCGGAGGGAGGATGAAGCTTTCTTT.